What follows is one T cell receptor beta chain and its context. The antigen remains undetermined. The data stem from a study of cytomegalovirus exposure and HLA in healthy donors. PCR used 60 Vbeta primers and 13 Jbeta primers. TCRdb's table, derived via immunoSEQ multiplex PCR, lists solely in-frame clones and lacks some. The sample records 200,000 to 250,000 clones, 75% to 90% being singletons. CDR3 length equals 14 residues. The germline gives CDR1 SGDLS, CDR2 YYNGEE. V lost 0 bases to trimming and J lost 3 bases; unmatched junction nucleotides: 2. Findings of the study overall: Presence/absence analysis assumed near-uniform sequencing depth across donors. One later analysis reportedly identified an Asian-associated ancestry cluster that showed fewer N-insertions than the 666-donor mean.

V gene TRBV9 combines with J gene TRBJ1-2; 7 bases are a match to TRBD1. Sequenced material: PBMCs. The clonotype comes from a boy aged 2 to 10 in good health and CMV-seronegative. For the CDR3, the DNA is TGTGCCAGCAGCGTAGGCCAGGGGGACTATGGCTACACCTTC. As protein: CASSVGQGDYGYTF. The whole variable domain, remainder taken from reference TRBV9 and TRBJ1-2, is DSGVTQTPKHLITATGQRVTLRCSPRSGDLSVYWYQQSLDQGLQFLIQYYNGEERAKGNILERFSAQQFPDLHSELNLSSLELGDSALYFCASSVGQGDYGYTFGSGTRLTVV.